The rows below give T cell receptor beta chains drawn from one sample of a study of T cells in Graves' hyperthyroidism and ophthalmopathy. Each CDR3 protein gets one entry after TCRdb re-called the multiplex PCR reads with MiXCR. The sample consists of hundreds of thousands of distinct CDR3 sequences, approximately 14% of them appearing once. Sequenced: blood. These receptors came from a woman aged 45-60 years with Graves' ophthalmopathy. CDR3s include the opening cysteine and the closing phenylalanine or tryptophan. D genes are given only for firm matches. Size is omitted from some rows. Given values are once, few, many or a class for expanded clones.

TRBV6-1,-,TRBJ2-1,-,CASSENGGGSYNEQFF,TGTGCCAGCAGTGAAAACGGGGGAGGATCCTACAATGAGCAGTTCTTC
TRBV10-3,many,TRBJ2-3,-,CAISESRATASPQYF,TGTGCCATCAGTGAGTCTAGAGCGACAGCCTCCCCGCAGTATTTT
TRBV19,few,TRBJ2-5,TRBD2,CASSRLAGVGQETQYF,TGTGCCAGTAGCCGGCTAGCGGGAGTTGGGCAAGAGACCCAGTACTTC
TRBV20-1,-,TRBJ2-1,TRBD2,CSARSSGSLSEQFF,TGCAGTGCTAGATCTAGCGGGAGCTTAAGTGAGCAGTTCTTC
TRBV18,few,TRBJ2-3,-,CASSPVSPGQGPDTQYF,TGTGCCAGCTCACCAGTAAGCCCGGGACAAGGACCAGATACGCAGTATTTT
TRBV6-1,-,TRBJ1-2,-,CASSREVNYGYTF,TGTGCCAGCAGCCGCGAGGTGAACTATGGCTACACCTTC
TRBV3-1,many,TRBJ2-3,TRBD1,CASSQGDRGLTDTQYF,TGTGCCAGCAGCCAAGGGGACAGGGGGCTCACAGATACGCAGTATTTT
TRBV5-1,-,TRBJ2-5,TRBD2,CASSRGTSGQETQYF,TGCGCCAGCAGCAGAGGGACTAGCGGACAAGAGACCCAGTACTTC
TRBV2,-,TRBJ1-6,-,CASTHGGGSYNSPLHF,TGTGCCAGCACCCACGGGGGAGGATCCTATAATTCACCCCTCCACTTT
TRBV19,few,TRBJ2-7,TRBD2,CASSIGLAASYEQYF,TGTGCCAGTAGTATTGGTCTAGCGGCATCCTACGAGCAGTACTTC
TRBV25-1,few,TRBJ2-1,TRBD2,CASRDGRDWLNEQFF,TGTGCCAGCAGAGATGGGAGGGATTGGTTGAATGAGCAGTTCTTC
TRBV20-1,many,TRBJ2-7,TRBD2,CSARGQRGYEQYF,TGCAGTGCTAGGGGGCAGCGGGGCTACGAGCAGTACTTC
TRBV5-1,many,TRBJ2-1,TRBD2,CASSRGLAGGDLYNEQFF,TGCGCCAGCAGCCGTGGACTAGCGGGAGGCGACCTCTACAATGAGCAGTTCTTC
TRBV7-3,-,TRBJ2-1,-,CASSLGGQAGNEQFF,TGTGCCAGCAGCTTAGGGGGACAAGCGGGCAATGAGCAGTTCTTC
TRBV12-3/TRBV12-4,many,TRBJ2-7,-,CASSIQSPYEQYF,TGTGCCAGCAGCATACAGTCGCCCTACGAGCAGTACTTC
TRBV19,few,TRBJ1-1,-,CASSEGQRGTEAFF,TGTGCCAGTAGTGAAGGACAGAGGGGCACTGAAGCTTTCTTT
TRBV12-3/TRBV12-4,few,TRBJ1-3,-,CASSNKDRVSGNTIYF,TGTGCCAGCAGTAATAAGGACCGGGTCTCTGGAAACACCATATATTTT
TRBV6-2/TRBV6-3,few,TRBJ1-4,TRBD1,CASSYSTGLSEKLFF,TGTGCCAGCAGTTACTCGACAGGGTTGAGTGAAAAACTGTTTTTT
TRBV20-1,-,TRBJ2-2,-,CSARAQGAGELFF,TGCAGTGCTAGGGCACAGGGAGCCGGGGAGCTGTTTTTT
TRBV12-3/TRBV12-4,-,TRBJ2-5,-,CASSLFFLAGHQETQYF,TGTGCCAGCAGTTTATTTTTCCTTGCCGGGCATCAAGAGACCCAGTACTTC
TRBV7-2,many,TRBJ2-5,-,CASSPGSGRGETQYF,TGTGCCAGCAGCCCTGGGTCAGGTCGGGGGGAGACCCAGTACTTC
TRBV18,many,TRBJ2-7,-,CASSPRTTYEQYF,TGTGCCAGCTCGCCAAGGACAACCTACGAGCAGTACTTC